The rows below give T cell receptor beta chains drawn from one sample of a study of early T cells in non-severe SARS-CoV-2 infection. TCRdb fed the 5' RACE reads into MiXCR, producing one record per CDR3 protein. The sample contains 55,000 to 70,000 distinct CDR3 sequences, approximately 10% of which appear only once. The sequenced material came from whole blood. These TCRs come from an adult who was a healthcare worker with PCR-confirmed SARS-CoV-2 infection or an uninfected control (not recorded which). Each CDR3 is given with its conserved first and last residue. A D gene is named only where the DNA matches it firmly. Not every row has a clone size; where given, it reads once, few, many or a size class.

>TRBV11-2|many|TRBJ2-1|-
CASSLLDAQFF
TGTGCCAGCAGCTTGTTGGACGCGCAGTTCTTC
>TRBV6-4|many|TRBJ2-3|-
CASSDSREGTDTQYF
TGTGCCAGCAGTGACTCCAGGGAGGGCACAGATACGCAGTATTTT
>TRBV4-2|few|TRBJ2-7|TRBD2
CASSQDHGRASGEQYF
TGTGCCAGCAGCCAAGATCACGGGAGGGCCTCCGGAGAGCAGTACTTC
>TRBV28|many|TRBJ2-3|-
CASSKSGDTQYF
TGTGCCAGCAGTAAGTCGGGCGATACGCAGTATTTT
>TRBV19|-|TRBJ1-2|TRBD1
CASEDRANYGYTF
TGTGCCAGCGAGGACAGGGCTAACTATGGCTACACCTTC
>TRBV20-1|many|TRBJ2-3|TRBD2
CSARDTSGSGDTQYF
TGCAGTGCTAGAGATACTAGCGGGAGTGGAGATACGCAGTATTTT
>TRBV6-5|-|TRBJ2-7|-
CASVTLVEVEQYF
TGTGCCAGCGTTACCTTGGTTGAGGTCGAGCAGTACTTC
>TRBV4-2|many|TRBJ2-2|-
CASNARDWGAGELFF
TGTGCCAGCAACGCCCGGGACTGGGGCGCCGGGGAGCTGTTTTTT
>TRBV6-5|-|TRBJ2-2|-
CASRQTPVDFWPGELFF
TGTGCCAGCAGACAAACTCCTGTAGATTTTTGGCCCGGGGAGCTGTTTTTT
>TRBV6-5|-|TRBJ1-5|TRBD1
CAEPRLRGRNKWNQAQHF
TGTGCCGAACCCCGCCTCAGGGGGCGTAATAAGTGGAATCAGGCCCAGCATTTT
>TRBV10-3|-|TRBJ2-7|-
CAISESAGKGYEQYF
TGTGCCATCAGTGAGTCGGCGGGTAAGGGCTACGAGCAGTACTTC
>TRBV7-2|many|TRBJ2-7|TRBD1
CASSLEGTGYYEQYF
TGTGCCAGCAGCTTAGAGGGGACAGGGTACTACGAGCAGTACTTC
>TRBV28|-|TRBJ2-3|TRBD1
CASGPTGLFSTDTQYF
TGTGCCAGCGGACCGACAGGGCTGTTCAGCACAGATACGCAGTATTTT